A selection of T cell receptor beta chains follows, all from one sample in a study of blood T cell repertoires in COVID-19. Assay used: immunoSEQ multiplex PCR; TCRdb lists only in-frame clones, some missing. The sample shows 300,000 or so clones, around 86% of them seen only once. Sequencing used peripheral blood. The receptors here all came from a man in his forties or fifties with active or convalescent COVID-19. CDR3s include the opening cysteine and the closing phenylalanine or tryptophan. Fields, in order: clone size, V gene, D gene, J gene, CDR3 DNA, CDR3 protein. The D gene is left open where the match is weak. Clone size, where shown, is once, few, many, or a class for clones that have expanded.

-	TRBV2	TRBD1	TRBJ1-6	TGTGCCAGCAGTGTCGTCCAGGGGGGATCACCCCTCCACTTT	CASSVVQGGSPLHF
-	TRBV7-2	-	TRBJ2-5	TGTGCCAGCAGCTTAGTACGACAGAAAGAGACCCAGTACTTC	CASSLVRQKETQYF
-	TRBV19	TRBD1	TRBJ1-5	TGTGCCAGTAGTAAGACAGGGGGACAGCCCCAGCATTTT	CASSKTGGQPQHF
-	TRBV18	-	TRBJ1-1	TGTGCCAGCTCACCAGGTGTAAGGACATCCCTCGGGGCTTTCTTT	CASSPGVRTSLGAFF
-	TRBV18	TRBD1	TRBJ1-1	TGTGCCAGCTCACCTCGGGAGGGGGCCGACACTGAAGCTTTCTTT	CASSPREGADTEAFF
-	TRBV4-1	TRBD2	TRBJ2-1	TGCGCCAGCAGCCAAGGGACTAGCGAGTACAATGAGCAGTTCTTC	CASSQGTSEYNEQFF
-	TRBV7-3	-	TRBJ2-2	TGTGCCAGCAGCTTAACTAGTTCCGCCGGGGAGCTGTTTTTT	CASSLTSSAGELFF
-	TRBV5-6	TRBD1	TRBJ2-1	TGTGCCAGCAGCTTTTACAGGGGGTCCTTCTACAATGAGCAGTTCTTC	CASSFYRGSFYNEQFF
-	TRBV12-3/TRBV12-4	-	TRBJ1-1	TGTGCCAGCCGGTGGGCGGGGAACACTGAAGCTTTCTTT	CASRWAGNTEAFF
-	TRBV2	-	TRBJ1-2	TGTGCCAGCAATACGGCCCGGGGGAACTATGGCTACACCTTC	CASNTARGNYGYTF
-	TRBV5-8	-	TRBJ1-2	TGTGCCAGCAGCTTGAGCAGTTTGGGCGGCTACACCTTC	CASSLSSLGGYTF
-	TRBV7-2	-	TRBJ1-1	TGTGCCAGCAGCTTAGCCCCACAGAGAACCACTGAAGCTTTCTTT	CASSLAPQRTTEAFF
-	TRBV27	-	TRBJ2-5	TGTGCCAGCAGTCCAATCTTTGGGGGGGCCGGTACCGGTGAGACCCAGTACTTC	CASSPIFGGAGTGETQYF
-	TRBV7-2	-	TRBJ1-4	TGTGCCAGCAGCTCGGGCGTATGGGAGGAAAAACTGTTTTTT	CASSSGVWEEKLFF
once	TRBV29-1	-	TRBJ2-1	TGCAGCGTTGACGTACCCAGCTCCTACAATGAGCAGTTCTTC	CSVDVPSSYNEQFF
-	TRBV4-2	-	TRBJ2-2	TGTGCCAGCAGCCAAGATATGCGGCAGGGGCGCACCGGGGAGCTGTTTTTT	CASSQDMRQGRTGELFF
-	TRBV28	-	TRBJ1-2	TGTGCCAGCAGTACCCCGACAGAAGTTACTAACTATGGCTACACCTTC	CASSTPTEVTNYGYTF
-	TRBV5-1	TRBD1	TRBJ1-6	TGCGCCAGCAGTCGAGGGACAGGACTCTATAATTCACCCCTCCACTTT	CASSRGTGLYNSPLHF
-	TRBV6-5	-	TRBJ1-1	TGTGCCAGCCAGCCCAACCTACAGGTCCTCACTGAAGCTTTCTTT	CASQPNLQVLTEAFF
-	TRBV3-1/TRBV3-2	-	TRBJ1-1	TGTGCCAGCAGCCAACCCGGGGCTGAAGCTTTCTTT	CASSQPGAEAFF
-	TRBV7-8	-	TRBJ1-1	TGTGCCAGCAGCTTAGACCCGACAGGAACCGAAGCTTTCTTT	CASSLDPTGTEAFF
once	TRBV7-2	-	TRBJ2-3	TGTGCCAGCAGCAGGACATCCACAAGCACAGATACGCAGTATTTT	CASSRTSTSTDTQYF
-	TRBV24-1	-	TRBJ2-1	TGTGCCACCAGTCGTGCGACAGCTTTAAATGAGCAGTTCTTC	CATSRATALNEQFF
-	TRBV21-1	-	TRBJ1-4	TGTGCCAGCGGCTATCCCGGACAGGGGGCGGGTGAAAAACTGTTTTTT	CASGYPGQGAGEKLFF
-	TRBV7-8	-	TRBJ1-4	TGTGCCAGCAGCCGAGGACAGTTTAATGAAAAACTGTTTTTT	CASSRGQFNEKLFF
-	TRBV30	-	TRBJ1-1	TGTGCCTGGAGTTCAGGGGCGAACACTGAAGCTTTCTTT	CAWSSGANTEAFF
-	TRBV6-6	TRBD1	TRBJ2-7	TGTGCCAGCAGCCGGACAGGGGGGGACTACGAGCAGTACTTC	CASSRTGGDYEQYF
-	TRBV28	-	TRBJ1-5	TGTGCCAGCAGTTTGTCCTTGAGCAATCAGCCCCAGCATTTT	CASSLSLSNQPQHF
-	TRBV14	-	TRBJ1-2	TGTGCCAGCAGCCAAGAGGCCCGGACAGACCCGAAGTATGGCTACACCTTC	CASSQEARTDPKYGYTF
-	TRBV3-1/TRBV3-2	-	TRBJ1-6	TGTGCCAGCAGTCCTAAGCCCCGGGGGATCTCCTATAATTCACCCCTCCACTTT	CASSPKPRGISYNSPLHF
few	TRBV5-1	-	TRBJ1-4	TGCGCCAGCAGCTTCCTGTCCGGTGAAAAACTGTTTTTT	CASSFLSGEKLFF
-	TRBV3-1/TRBV3-2	-	TRBJ1-5	TGTGCCAGCAGCCAAGATGGAGGTCAGCCCCAGCATTTT	CASSQDGGQPQHF
-	TRBV4-3	TRBD1	TRBJ1-2	TGCGCCAGCAGCCAGGGACAGGGTAGGGGCTACACCTTC	CASSQGQGRGYTF
-	TRBV19	-	TRBJ2-7	TGTGCCAGTAGTACCGCAGCGGGACAGGTCTACGAGCAGTACTTC	CASSTAAGQVYEQYF
-	TRBV5-6	TRBD1	TRBJ2-5	TGTGCCAGCAGCATACAGGGGTGGTTGGAGACCCAGTACTTC	CASSIQGWLETQYF
-	TRBV6-5	-	TRBJ2-2	TGTGCCAGCAGTTACTCGATCGGAGAAGGCACCGGGGAGCTGTTTTTT	CASSYSIGEGTGELFF
-	TRBV4-3	-	TRBJ1-3	TGCGCCAGCAGCCAAGATAGGGGTAGCTCTGGAAACACCATATATTTT	CASSQDRGSSGNTIYF
-	TRBV15	-	TRBJ1-2	TGTGCCACCAGCAGAGATTTGGGCCCCTCCTACACCTTC	CATSRDLGPSYTF
-	TRBV5-5	TRBD1	TRBJ1-1	TGTGCCAGCAGCTTGGCGGCTCGACAGGGGATCACTGAAGCTTTCTTT	CASSLAARQGITEAFF
-	TRBV6-5	-	TRBJ2-7	TGTGCCAGCGCTGCCAGGGGCTACGAGCAGTACTTC	CASAARGYEQYF